This TCR beta chain is drawn from a study of regulatory T cells in long-lasting Graves disease. The table lists this clonotype with a few counts. The ends were cut back, 2 bases at V and 1 base at J, with 24 bases in the middle. Germline V CDR1 and CDR2: MDHEN, SYDVKM. This CDR3 has 19 residues. The time point is: newly diagnosed GD, antithyroid drugs for less than 3 months. The authors made the TCR library using RNA they extracted from PBMCs. HTBI primers from iRepertoire and Arm-PCR of CDR3 regions yielded the TCR beta libraries. TCRdb reprocessed the multiplex PCR reads via MiXCR and lists one record per CDR3 protein. In the table there are roughly 500,000 distinct CDR3 sequences, around 12% of which are singletons. This same sample was also part of a study on T cells in Graves' hyperthyroidism and ophthalmopathy. Turning to that study: The model made its ophthalmopathy prediction, and onset followed a median roughly six months later.

The source of this sequence is a woman in her twenties or thirties with Graves disease. The gene calls are TRBV28 and TRBJ2-7; perhaps D is TRBD1 or TRBD2 (5 bases each). The source was peripheral blood mononuclear cells (PBMCs), collected at new diagnosis, from a patient treated with antithyroid drugs. CDR3 sequence (DNA): TGTGCCAGCAGTTTACTCTATCGCCCCGGGACCCCTTTTTCCTACGAGCAGTACTTC. Its translation: CASSLLYRPGTPFSYEQYF. Together with reference TRBV28 and TRBJ2-7, the CDR3 gives the full variable domain: DVKVTQSSRYLVKRTGEKVFLECVQDMDHENMFWYRQDPGLGLRLIYFSYDVKMKEKGDIPEGYSVSREKKERFSLILESASTNQTSMYLCASSLLYRPGTPFSYEQYFGPGTRLTVT.